This T cell receptor (beta chain) is from a study of blood T cell repertoires in COVID-19. Study-level information: The analysed material was cDNA or gDNA that came from T cells, B-cell-depleted T cells, or PBMCs.

Original processing methods: Reference gene primers were amplified, and this amplification served to estimate nucleated cell counts. Profiling relied on immunoSEQ multiplex PCR, and the TCRdb table lists in-frame clones only, not all of them. That table is the source of V, J and clone size, and D and trimming were worked out from the DNA. Among 50,000 to 65,000 clones listed, about 85% were seen once. The CDR3 totals 13 residues. CDR1 SGDLS and CDR2 YYNGEE come from the germline V gene. V shed 4 bases and J shed 1 base, with 8 bases lying between them. The sequence came from a man in his forties or fifties with active COVID-19. The sample was peripheral blood. J is TRBJ1-2 and V is TRBV9; no clear D gene. The CDR3 nucleotides are TGTGCCAGCAGCTCCAGACTTAACTATGGCTACACCTTC. This sequence encodes CASSSRLNYGYTF.